The 13 T cell receptor beta chains presented below share a single source sample, sequenced in a study of spatial heterogeneity in lung cancer. TCRdb re-derived calls from the 5' RACE reads in MiXCR, one entry per CDR3 protein. Among 4,500 to 7,000 distinct CDR3 sequences, around 5% were seen once, and the ten largest hold approximately 23%. Regarding the study as a whole: Counts of expanded intratumoral alpha and beta TCRs tracked tumor mutation counts.

Specified time point: sample taken at primary tumor resection. These receptors are not linked to any known antigen. Sequencing was performed on lung tumor tissue, taken at surgery. These receptors were taken from a male donor with early-stage non-small cell lung cancer.

This clonotype ranks as large. J is TRBJ1-4 and V is TRBV12-3 or TRBV12-4; 9 bases are shared with TRBD1. The length of the CDR3 is 15 residues. V lost 4 bases and J lost 7; bases outside the gene matches: 7. The CDR3 sequence: CASSSPGTGPEKLFF. Here the CDR3 DNA reads TGTGCCAGCAGTTCCCCCGGGACAGGGCCTGAAAAACTGTTTTTT.

This clonotype is medium-sized (0.01 to 0.1%) by share. The chain combines TRBV2 with TRBJ2-3, with D possibly being TRBD1 (5 bases). The germline gives CDR1 SNHLY, CDR2 FYNNEI. Between the trimmed V and J ends, which lost 1 base and 4 bases, there was a span of 9 bases. The CDR3 is made up of 14 amino acids. CDR3: CASSEGQGADTQYF. The CDR3 coding sequence is TGTGCCAGCAGTGAAGGTCAGGGTGCAGATACGCAGTATTTT. Based on the CDR3 plus reference TRBV2 and TRBJ2-3, the full variable domain is EPEVTQTPSHQVTQMGQEVILRCVPISNHLYFYWYRQILGQKVEFLVSFYNNEISEKSEIFDDQFSVERPDGSNFTLKIRSTKLEDSAMYFCASSEGQGADTQYFGPGTRLTVL.

This clonotype was recorded at least ten times. The chain recombines TRBV3-1 with TRBJ2-7; maybe TRBD1 (5 bases). V was trimmed by 3 bases and J by 6 bases, leaving 9 bases between them. The CDR3 runs to 12 residues. Germline values: CDR1 LGHDT, CDR2 YNNKEL (reference sequence). The CDR3 coding sequence is TGTGCCAGCAGCCAGGCAGGGATCGAGCAGTACTTC. Translated, it gives CASSQAGIEQYF.

This clonotype was recorded at least ten times. The chain joins TRBV6-2 or TRBV6-3 to TRBJ2-1, with D unresolved. The CDR3 runs to 11 residues. The germline V gene encodes CDR1 MNHEY and CDR2 SVGEGT. V lost 4 bases and J lost 6, with 4 bases in between. The CDR3 sequence is CASSLVNEQFF. The CDR3 DNA reads TGTGCCAGCAGTTTAGTCAATGAGCAGTTCTTC.

This clonotype was counted ten times or more. This sequence joins TRBV27 and TRBJ2-7; perhaps TRBD1 as D (7 bases). The ends were cut back, 5 bases at V and 1 base at J, with 15 bases in the middle. Germline V gene data show CDR1 as MNHEY and CDR2 as SMNVEV (reference sequence). This CDR3 is 15 amino acids long. The CDR3 loop is CASSQEGAISYEQYF. CDR3 nucleotide sequence: TGTGCCAGCAGTCAGGAGGGGGCTATTTCCTACGAGCAGTACTTC.

This clonotype was counted ten times or more. This chain connects TRBV7-9 to TRBJ1-5; D is uncertain. The CDR3 consists of 14 residues. CDR1 is SEHNR, CDR2 FQNEAQ, per germline (reference sequence). Deletions cut 4 bases from V and 1 base from J, with 8 bases between. CDR3 DNA sequence: TGTGCCAGCAGCTCTCTCCAGAGCAATCAGCCCCAGCATTTT. It codes for CASSSLQSNQPQHF.

Comments on this clonotype: A read error may be the cause here, since a much bigger clone is one base away. V gene TRBV2 combines with J gene TRBJ1-2; no definite D call. Per the germline V gene, CDR1 is SNHLY and CDR2 is FYNNEI. The CDR3 runs 13 residues. The CDR3, as DNA: TGTGTCACCGCTGCGGGAGCTAACTATGGCTACACCTTC. It is translated as CVTAAGANYGYTF.

This clonotype came up many times. This sequence joins TRBV20-1 and TRBJ2-7; D ambiguous. Germline lookup yields CDR1 DFQATT and CDR2 SNEGSKA (reference sequence). Trimming shortened V by 1 base and J by 0 bases, and 7 bases separated the two germline ends. This CDR3 has 13 residues. CDR3 sequence reads: CSARGALSYEQYF. CDR3 DNA sequence: TGCAGTGCTAGAGGAGCGCTCTCCTACGAGCAGTACTTC.

The chain joins TRBV3-1 to TRBJ2-7, with a possible D match to TRBD2 (5 bases). The CDR3 extends over 14 amino acids. The V and J ends lost 4 bases and 4 bases respectively, with 14 bases between them. CDR1 is LGHDT and CDR2 is YNNKEL in the germline V gene (reference sequence). CDR3 region: CASSPSGRAYEQYF. The CDR3 nucleotides are TGTGCCAGCAGCCCCTCTGGGAGAGCATACGAGCAGTACTTC.

This clonotype has ten or more counts. The chain links TRBV12-5 to TRBJ1-1, with D tentatively TRBD1 (6 bases). V gave up 4 bases and J gave up 1 base, with 10 bases separating them. In germline, CDR1 is LGHNT, CDR2 FRNRAP. The CDR3 consists of 14 residues. The CDR3 region has the DNA TGTGCTAGTGGTTCGGGGGGGCAGAACACTGAAGCTTTCTTT. It codes for CASGSGGQNTEAFF.

In its sample, this clonotype ranks as medium-sized. V usage is TRBV19 and J usage is TRBJ2-7; D is unresolved. Between the trimmed V and J ends, which lost 2 bases and 4 bases, there was a span of 21 bases. The CDR3 totals 17 residues. Germline V lookup: CDR1 LNHDA, CDR2 SQIVND (reference sequence). CDR3 sequence reads: CASSISARYERRYEQYF. DNA for the CDR3: TGTGCCAGTAGTATATCCGCCCGCTACGAGAGAAGGTACGAGCAGTACTTC.

This clonotype was picked up many times. The chain combines TRBV5-6 with TRBJ1-5; no reliable D call. CDR3 length: 14 amino acids. Trimming took off 2 bases at V and 5 bases at J, with 11 bases between the two ends. In germline, CDR1 is SGHDT, CDR2 YYEEEE. Here the CDR3 reads CASSLREAYQPQHF. The CDR3 nucleotides read TGTGCCAGCAGCTTAAGGGAGGCTTATCAGCCCCAGCATTTT.

Sample share makes this clonotype medium-sized. This rearrangement joins TRBV14 to TRBJ2-7; D is uncertain. The CDR3 length is 14 residues. The V and J ends lost 0 bases and 3 bases respectively, with 9 bases between them. Germline CDR1 SGHDN, CDR2 FVKESK. CDR3 nucleotide sequence: TGTGCCAGCAGCCAAGACAGGTCCGTCTACGAGCAGTACTTC. Protein: CASSQDRSVYEQYF.